Listed below are T cell receptor beta chains from one sample, sequenced in a study of cytomegalovirus exposure and HLA in healthy donors. The repertoire was sequenced with immunoSEQ multiplex PCR; TCRdb's copy has only in-frame clones and lacks some. The table has about 190,000 clones, about four fifths seen once. What was sequenced was PBMCs. The receptors were sampled from a male donor in good health and CMV-seronegative. The CDR3 runs from the conserved cysteine through the conserved F or W. A D gene is named only where the DNA matches it firmly. Not all rows give a size; the values are once, few, many and, for expanded clones, a class.

>-|TRBJ2-7|TRBV6-6|-
TGTGCCAGCAGTGAGGCAACAGGTTTTTCCTACGAGCAGTACTTC
CASSEATGFSYEQYF
>TRBD2|TRBJ2-2|TRBV4-1|-
TGCGCCAGCAGCCGACTAGCGGTCGCGAACACCGGGGAGCTGTTTTTT
CASSRLAVANTGELFF
>TRBD1|TRBJ1-6|TRBV15|-
TGTGCCACCAGCAGAGTCGACAGGGACGGGTCACCCCTCCACTTT
CATSRVDRDGSPLHF
>TRBD1|TRBJ2-3|TRBV23-1|-
TGCGCCAGCAGTCAATGGGGGACAGGGGAGGAAGATACGCAGTATTTT
CASSQWGTGEEDTQYF
>-|TRBJ2-7|TRBV4-2|few
TGTGCCAGCAGCCAATCTCGCGTCGGCAGGGTCTACGAGCAGTACTTC
CASSQSRVGRVYEQYF
>TRBD1|TRBJ2-2|TRBV5-1|once
TGCGCCAGCAGCTGGAGGGACAGGACCACCGGGGAGCTGTTTTTT
CASSWRDRTTGELFF
>TRBD1|TRBJ1-1|TRBV27|-
TGTGCCAGCAGTATTCTACAGGGGGGTGGCACTGAAGCTTTCTTT
CASSILQGGGTEAFF
>-|TRBJ1-6|TRBV28|few
TGTGCCAGCAAGCCCCGGACAGCCCATTCACCCCTCCACTTT
CASKPRTAHSPLHF
>-|TRBJ1-5|TRBV28|-
TGTGCGGCTAGACTGGATAGCAATCAGCCCCAGCATTTT
CAARLDSNQPQHF
>TRBD1|TRBJ1-2|TRBV11-2|-
TGTGCCAGCAGCTTGGGTGGACAGGGCAACTATGGCTACACCTTC
CASSLGGQGNYGYTF
>TRBD1|TRBJ1-4|TRBV5-1|few
TGCGCCAGCAGCTTGGCCGTGGGACAGGGGATTGAAAAACTGTTTTTT
CASSLAVGQGIEKLFF
>TRBD1|TRBJ2-6|TRBV9|-
TGTGCCAGCAGCGTAGATTACAGGGGAACCTCTGGGGCCAACGTCCTGACTTTC
CASSVDYRGTSGANVLTF
>-|TRBJ2-3|TRBV5-1|-
TGCGCCAGCAGCTTGGAGGTAGGGGTCACAGATACGCAGTATTTT
CASSLEVGVTDTQYF
>-|TRBJ1-2|TRBV29-1|-
TGCAGCGTTGGCGGATACAACTATGGCTACACCTTC
CSVGGYNYGYTF
>TRBD2|TRBJ2-5|TRBV7-8|-
TGTGCCAGCAGCCTACCTGTAGCGGGGATGGGGGGGTTTGGAGAGACCCAGTACTTC
CASSLPVAGMGGFGETQYF
>-|TRBJ1-5|TRBV5-6|once
TGTGCCAGCAGCTCGGAACAGGGTGATCAGCCCCAGCATTTT
CASSSEQGDQPQHF
>TRBD2|TRBJ2-7|TRBV27|once
TGTGCCAGCAGTCTATCGGGACTAGCGGTCTACGAGCAGTACTTC
CASSLSGLAVYEQYF
>TRBD2|TRBJ2-7|TRBV5-6|-
TGTGCCAGCAGCTTTGGTAGCGGGAGGTACGAGCAGTACTTC
CASSFGSGRYEQYF
>-|TRBJ2-1|TRBV5-4|-
TGTGCCAGCAGCTTTTCTAGTCACAATGAGCAGTTCTTC
CASSFSSHNEQFF
>-|TRBJ2-5|TRBV27|-
TGTGCCAGCAGTACGGGTCCTCGAGGGGAGACCCAGTACTTC
CASSTGPRGETQYF
>-|TRBJ1-3|TRBV6-6|-
TGTGCCAGCAGTTACGACCGGGACTTAGGAAACACCATATATTTT
CASSYDRDLGNTIYF
>TRBD2|TRBJ2-3|TRBV4-2|few
TGTGCCAGCAGCCAAAGACTAGCGGGGCACACAGATACGCAGTATTTT
CASSQRLAGHTDTQYF
>-|TRBJ2-5|TRBV19|-
TGTGCCAGTAGTATCGAAGGGGAAGGAGAGACCCAGTACTTC
CASSIEGEGETQYF
>TRBD2|TRBJ2-3|TRBV6-1|-
TGTGCCATAGCGGGGGACACAGATACGCAGTATTTT
CAIAGDTDTQYF
>-|TRBJ1-2|TRBV20-1|-
TGCAGTGCTATAACAGACTATGGCTACACCTTC
CSAITDYGYTF
>TRBD1|TRBJ2-2|TRBV9|-
TGTGCCAGCAGCGGTGGAACCGGGACAGGGGTTTTTGGGGAGCTGTTTTTT
CASSGGTGTGVFGELFF
>-|TRBJ2-1|TRBV5-1|-
TGCGCCAGCAGCTTGGCTAGCCTTGAATACAATGAGCAGTTCTTC
CASSLASLEYNEQFF
>-|TRBJ1-2|TRBV6-5|-
TGTGCCAGCAGTTACCTACGGGGGAGAGGTGGCTACACCTTC
CASSYLRGRGGYTF
>-|TRBJ2-7|TRBV6-1|-
TGTGCCAGCAGTGCACTAAGGGACTCAGGGGAGCAGTACTTC
CASSALRDSGEQYF
>TRBD1|TRBJ2-7|TRBV5-1|few
TGCGCCAGCAGCTTACAGGGGGTCTATCACGAGCAGTACTTC
CASSLQGVYHEQYF
>TRBD2|TRBJ2-3|TRBV5-6|-
TGTGCCAGCAGCTCTCCGAGCGGGGAGGCCTTCACAGATACGCAGTATTTT
CASSSPSGEAFTDTQYF
>TRBD1|TRBJ1-2|TRBV15|-
TGTGCCACCAGCAGAGGATTAGGGGGCCCTGGGACCTTC
CATSRGLGGPGTF
>TRBD2|TRBJ2-3|TRBV13|-
TGTGCCAGCAGCTCATCACCAGCGGGGGGAAGAGATACGCAGTATTTT
CASSSSPAGGRDTQYF
>-|TRBJ1-5|TRBV25-1|-
TGTGCCAGCAGTGAATCAGGGTTATTTGGCAATCAGCCCCAGCATTTT
CASSESGLFGNQPQHF
>-|TRBJ2-6|TRBV5-6|-
TGTGCCAGCAGCTCGGCTGGGGCCAACGTCCTGACTTTC
CASSSAGANVLTF
>-|TRBJ2-7|TRBV4-3|few
TGCGCCAGCAGCCAATGGACGGGGGCCTACGAGCAGTACTTC
CASSQWTGAYEQYF
>TRBD1|TRBJ1-2|TRBV6-5|-
TGTGCCAGCAGTTATTTACAGGGGGATGGCTACACCTTC
CASSYLQGDGYTF
>-|TRBJ2-7|TRBV21-1|-
TGTGCCAGCAGCGCCGGGACAGGCTACGAGCAGTACTTC
CASSAGTGYEQYF
>TRBD2|TRBJ2-1|TRBV28|-
TGTGCCAGCAGTCCCGGGGGGAGGGCCTCGGATGAGCAGTTCTTC
CASSPGGRASDEQFF
>-|TRBJ1-1|TRBV4-3|-
TGCGCCAGCAGCCGCCGCCTCAGGTCCTATCACGAACACACTGAAGCTTTCTTT
CASSRRLRSYHEHTEAFF
>TRBD1|TRBJ1-2|TRBV6-5|-
TGTGCCAGCAGTGTGGGACAGGGGTCGGTTGGCTACACCTTC
CASSVGQGSVGYTF
>TRBD2|TRBJ2-7|TRBV4-2|-
TGTGCCAGCAGCCAAGGCACGGGCGGGGGGGCTATCGGTTACGAGCAGTACTTC
CASSQGTGGGAIGYEQYF
>TRBD1|TRBJ1-6|TRBV5-1|-
TGCGCCAGCAGCGTCGGGACAGGGCCATATAATCCACCCCTCCACTTT
CASSVGTGPYNPPLHF
>-|TRBJ2-1|TRBV5-1|-
TGCGCCAGCAGCTTCGGGGTAGTGGACAATGAGCAGTTCTTC
CASSFGVVDNEQFF
>-|TRBJ2-7|TRBV6-1|few
TGTGCCAGCAGTTCCCGCGCAGGGCACTACGAGCAGTACTTC
CASSSRAGHYEQYF
>TRBD1|TRBJ2-7|TRBV6-5|-
TGTGCCAGCAGTTATCGGGACAGGGGCTACGAGCAGTACTTC
CASSYRDRGYEQYF
>TRBD1|TRBJ1-5|TRBV28|-
TGTGCCAGCAGGTGGACAGGGAACAATCAGCCCCAGCATTTT
CASRWTGNNQPQHF
>-|TRBJ2-1|TRBV15|-
TGTGCCACCAGCAGGGACTTTAACAATGAGCAGTTCTTC
CATSRDFNNEQFF
>TRBD1|TRBJ2-1|TRBV5-4|-
TGTGCCAGCAGCTCGGGACAGGGGCCCACCAATGAGCAGTTCTTC
CASSSGQGPTNEQFF